The 15 T cell receptor beta chains below come from one sample, sequenced in a study of control samples from healthy donors and cancer patients. Sequencing used immunoSEQ multiplex PCR; TCRdb keeps in-frame clones, though not all of them. The sample has about 140,000 clones, 92% seen once; the top ten hold roughly 12%. Sequencing input: blood. The source is a man aged 30-40 years in good health.

The chain has TRBV6-5 and TRBJ2-7; the match to TRBD2 covers 7 bases. Per germline, CDR1 MNHEY and CDR2 SVGAGI. J was trimmed by 3 bases and V by 2 bases; bases with no gene match: 7. The CDR3 spans 15 residues. CDR3 in amino acids: CASSYGPWGGYEQYF. Here the CDR3 DNA reads TGTGCCAGCAGTTACGGTCCCTGGGGGGGCTACGAGCAGTACTTC.

The rearrangement links TRBV30 to TRBJ1-1; no definite D call. This CDR3 region has 11 residues. Germline values: CDR1 GTSNPN, CDR2 SVGIG (reference sequence). Trimming took off 3 bases at V and 1 base at J, with 3 bases between the two ends. CDR3 DNA: TGTGCCTGGAGGGGGAACACTGAAGCTTTCTTT. It is translated as CAWRGNTEAFF.

This clone has only one observation. V and J are TRBV27 and TRBJ2-7, with D unresolved. V lost 5 bases to trimming and J lost 4 bases, with 15 bases between them. From germline, CDR1 is MNHEY and CDR2 SMNVEV (reference sequence). CDR3 length: 14 residues. The CDR3 coding sequence is TGTGCCAGCAGTCCCGACATGAGACTGTACGAGCAGTACTTC. This sequence encodes CASSPDMRLYEQYF.

The rearrangement uses TRBV19 and TRBJ1-4, with TRBD1 matching 7 bases. V was clipped by 4 bases and J by 8 bases; unmatched bases: 7. The germline CDR1 and CDR2 sequences are LNHDA and SQIVND (reference sequence). This CDR3 has 14 residues. CDR3 loop: CASSSTGVGEKLFF. CDR3 in DNA: TGTGCCAGTAGTAGTACAGGGGTAGGGGAAAAACTGTTTTTT.

The chain carries TRBV2 and TRBJ2-3; 12 bases fit TRBD1. From germline, CDR1 is SNHLY and CDR2 FYNNEI. This CDR3 contains 15 residues. The V gene end was trimmed by 5 bases and the J gene end by 3 bases; junction bases not matched to a gene: 3. CDR3 bases: TGTGCCAGCAGTCTGGGACAGGGGGCAACAGATACGCAGTATTTT. Residues: CASSLGQGATDTQYF.

The chain has TRBV4-1 and TRBJ2-3; D is ambiguous. The CDR3 sequence is 16 residues long. The V gene's germline CDR1 is MGHRA and CDR2 YSYEKL. V lost 1 base and J 4 bases, leaving 15 bases between the germline ends. DNA for the CDR3: TGCGCCAGCAGCCAAGTCAACCTTGGGTGGGCAGATACGCAGTATTTT. Protein sequence: CASSQVNLGWADTQYF.

This chain joins TRBV5-6 and TRBJ2-7; maybe TRBD1 (6 bases). CDR3 length equals 16 residues. Germline CDR1 SGHDT, CDR2 YYEEEE. The germline V and J ends were trimmed by 3 bases and 0 bases, with 16 bases remaining between them. CDR3 protein: CASSSRQGRSSYEQYF. The CDR3 nucleotides are TGTGCCAGCAGCTCACGGCAGGGGCGGAGCTCCTACGAGCAGTACTTC.

V and J are TRBV11-3 and TRBJ2-5; 10 bases are a match to TRBD2. The CDR3 spans 17 residues. The V segment lost 5 bases and the J segment 4 bases; nucleotides outside the gene matches: 13. CDR1 is SGHNT, CDR2 YENEEA, per germline. CDR3 residues: CASSPRPAGGPRETQYF. CDR3 in DNA: TGTGCCAGCAGCCCCCGTCCAGCGGGAGGGCCTCGAGAGACCCAGTACTTC.

With respect to this clone: Compared with germline, one end of the junction differs, possibly owing to a read error. The V call is TRBV7-7, the J call TRBJ2-1; D might be TRBD1 or TRBD2, each matching 5 bases. Germline V lookup: CDR1 SSHAT, CDR2 FNYEAQ (reference sequence). There are 16 residues in the CDR3. Written as DNA, the CDR3 is TGTGCTAGCAGCACACCGAAGACAGTTGAGGGCAATGAGCAGTTCTTC. Translation: CASSTPKTVEGNEQFF. The whole variable domain, filled in from reference TRBV7-7 and TRBJ2-1, reads GAGVSQSPRYKVTKRGQDVTLRCDPISSHATLYWYQQALGQGPEFLTYFNYEAQPDKSGLPSDRFSAERPEGSISTLTIQRTEQRDSAMYRCASSTPKTVEGNEQFFGPGTRLTVL.

The chain carries TRBV19 and TRBJ2-7; perhaps D is TRBD1 or TRBD2 (7 bases each). CDR1 and CDR2 from the germline V gene are LNHDA and SQIVND (reference sequence). Trimming removed 4 bases from V and 4 bases from J, with 14 bases in between. The CDR3 is 14 residues long. The CDR3 DNA is TGTGCCAGTAGTACATCAGGGGGGGCTTACGAGCAGTACTTC. Amino acid sequence: CASSTSGGAYEQYF.

J is TRBJ1-2 and V is TRBV20-1; D not certain. The CDR3 runs 10 residues. The germline V gene encodes CDR1 DFQATT and CDR2 SNEGSKA (reference sequence). V lost 6 bases to trimming and J lost 4 bases, with 6 bases between them. CDR3 sequence: CSAIAYGYTF. CDR3 DNA sequence: TGCAGTGCCATTGCCTATGGCTACACCTTC.

This clone has only one observation. The rearrangement links TRBV4-3 to TRBJ1-6; tentative D call: TRBD1 (5 bases). Germline assignment: CDR1 LGHNA and CDR2 YSLEER. Trimming shortened V by 1 base and J by 7 bases, and 8 bases separated the two germline ends. The CDR3 length is 14 residues. The chain's CDR3 is CASSQGGANSPLHF. As DNA, the CDR3 is TGCGCCAGCAGCCAAGGAGGGGCCAATTCACCCCTCCACTTT.

The CDR3 spells CATRSEVSNQPQHF. CDR3 sequence (DNA): TGTGCCACCAGATCGGAAGTAAGCAATCAGCCCCAGCATTTT. The chain has TRBV15 and TRBJ1-5; no firm D call. The germline gives CDR1 LNHNV, CDR2 YYDKDF (reference sequence). V lost 6 bases, J lost 1 base, and 10 bases lay in between. The length of the CDR3 is 14 residues.

The chain has TRBV4-2 and TRBJ2-7; TRBD1 matches 9 bases. Germline V lookup: CDR1 LGHNA, CDR2 YNFKEQ. V was clipped by 2 bases and J by 2 bases; unmatched bases: 10. The CDR3 runs 17 residues. The CDR3 protein is CASSQLPAGDRAYEQYF. Written as DNA, the CDR3 is TGTGCCAGCAGCCAACTGCCAGCCGGGGACAGGGCCTACGAGCAGTACTTC.

CDR3 protein: CASRDRAGFNQPQHF. The CDR3 nucleotides are TGTGCCAGCAGGGATAGGGCAGGATTCAATCAGCCCCAGCATTTT. V gene TRBV7-2 combines with J gene TRBJ1-5; D remains unclear. V lost 6 bases and J 3 bases, leaving 15 bases between the germline ends. Germline values: CDR1 SGHTA, CDR2 FQGNSA. The CDR3 is 15 residues long.